This TCR beta chain stems from a study of response to subunit inactivated influenza vaccine. Overall study findings and caveats: Every seasonal influenza vaccination brings in few new T cells, the authors suggested.

TCRdb recomputed calls from the RT-PCR reads with MiXCR, one row per CDR3 protein. The top ten clones hold around 13% of a sample with fewer than 600,000 distinct CDR3 sequences, approximately 6.9% of them seen once. A few counts support this clonotype. Antigen: not known. The CDR3 totals 16 residues. Germline V lookup: CDR1 MNHEY, CDR2 SVGEGT. J lost 8 bases, V lost 5 bases, and 12 bases had no gene match. The chain uses TRBV6-2 or TRBV6-3 and TRBJ2-2; 9 bases align to TRBD2. The sample was PBMCs from blood, taken around 2 years after vaccination. The receptor was derived from a man aged 45 to 70 who received an inactivated influenza vaccine. CDR3 DNA: TGTGCCAGCAGTCGGCCATATAGCGGGAGATCAGGGGAGCTGTTTTTT. It specifies CASSRPYSGRSGELFF.